This TCR beta chain was sequenced in a study of cytomegalovirus exposure and HLA in healthy donors. V lost 6 bases, J lost 7 bases, and 6 bases stayed unmatched. Looked up from germline, CDR1 is KGHSH and CDR2 is LQKENI. The CDR3 is 13 amino acids. 60 Vbeta and 13 Jbeta primers were used in PCR. Some clones are missing from TCRdb's copy, which holds only in-frame ones; the method was immunoSEQ multiplex PCR. This sample has around 140,000 clones, with about 77% found just once. The sample comprised PBMCs. The clonotype originates from a woman between 40 and 50 years old in good health and CMV-seronegative. This chain connects TRBV18 to TRBJ1-5, with 7 bases aligning to TRBD1. The CDR3 reads CASSPGTDQPQHF. CDR3 sequence (DNA): TGTGCCAGCTCTCCCGGGACAGACCAGCCCCAGCATTTT.